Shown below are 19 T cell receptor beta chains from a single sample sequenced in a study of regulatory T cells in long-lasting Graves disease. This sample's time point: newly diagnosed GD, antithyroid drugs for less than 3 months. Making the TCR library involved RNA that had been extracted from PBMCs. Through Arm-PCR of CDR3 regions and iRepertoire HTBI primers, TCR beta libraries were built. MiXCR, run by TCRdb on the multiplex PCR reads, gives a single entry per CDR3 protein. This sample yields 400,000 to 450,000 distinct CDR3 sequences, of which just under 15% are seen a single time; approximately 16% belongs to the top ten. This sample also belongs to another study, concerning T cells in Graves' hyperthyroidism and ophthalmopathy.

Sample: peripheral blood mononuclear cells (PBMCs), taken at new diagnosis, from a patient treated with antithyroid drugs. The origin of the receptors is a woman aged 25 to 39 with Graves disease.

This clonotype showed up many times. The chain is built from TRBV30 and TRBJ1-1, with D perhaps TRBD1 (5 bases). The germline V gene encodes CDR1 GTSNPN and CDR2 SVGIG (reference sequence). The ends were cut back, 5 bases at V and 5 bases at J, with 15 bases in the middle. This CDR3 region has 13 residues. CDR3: CAWGEEGRTEAFF. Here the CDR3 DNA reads TGTGCCTGGGGTGAGGAGGGGAGGACTGAAGCTTTCTTT.

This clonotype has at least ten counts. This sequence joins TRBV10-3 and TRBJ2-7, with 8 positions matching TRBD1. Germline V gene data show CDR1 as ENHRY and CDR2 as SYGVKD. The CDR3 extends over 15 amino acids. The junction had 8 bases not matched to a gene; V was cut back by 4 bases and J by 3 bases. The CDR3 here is CAISGADRENYEQYF. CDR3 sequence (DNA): TGTGCCATCAGTGGGGCGGACAGGGAAAACTACGAGCAGTACTTC.

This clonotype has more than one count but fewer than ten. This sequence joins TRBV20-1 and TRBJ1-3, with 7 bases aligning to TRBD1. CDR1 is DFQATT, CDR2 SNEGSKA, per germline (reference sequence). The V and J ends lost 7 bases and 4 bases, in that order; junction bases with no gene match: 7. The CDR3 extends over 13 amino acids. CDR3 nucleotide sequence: TGCAGTGTTCCGACAGGGCAAGGAAACACCATATATTTT. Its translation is CSVPTGQGNTIYF.

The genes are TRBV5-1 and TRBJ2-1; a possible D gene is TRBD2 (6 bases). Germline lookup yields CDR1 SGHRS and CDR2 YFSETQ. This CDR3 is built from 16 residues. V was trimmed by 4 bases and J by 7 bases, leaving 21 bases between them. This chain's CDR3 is CASSDLTAAGGNEQFF. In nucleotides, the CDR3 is TGCGCCAGCAGCGACCTGACGGCGGCAGGAGGGAATGAGCAGTTCTTC.

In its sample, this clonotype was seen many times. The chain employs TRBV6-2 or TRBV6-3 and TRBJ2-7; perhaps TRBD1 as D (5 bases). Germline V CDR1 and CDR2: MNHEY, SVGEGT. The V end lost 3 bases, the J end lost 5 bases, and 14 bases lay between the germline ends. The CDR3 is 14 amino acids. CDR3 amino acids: CASSYWQGAHEQYF. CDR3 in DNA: TGTGCCAGCAGTTATTGGCAGGGTGCCCACGAGCAGTACTTC.

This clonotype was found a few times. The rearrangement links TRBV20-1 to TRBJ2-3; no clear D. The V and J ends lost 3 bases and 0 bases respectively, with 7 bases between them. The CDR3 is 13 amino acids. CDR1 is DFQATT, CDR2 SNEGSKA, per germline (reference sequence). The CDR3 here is CSARSSSTDTQYF. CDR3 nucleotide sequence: TGCAGTGCTAGGAGTTCGAGCACAGATACGCAGTATTTT.

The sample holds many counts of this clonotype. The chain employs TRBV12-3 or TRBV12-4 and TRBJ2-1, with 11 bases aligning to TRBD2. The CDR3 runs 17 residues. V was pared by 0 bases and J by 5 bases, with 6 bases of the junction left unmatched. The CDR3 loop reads CASSLALSGRADNEQFF. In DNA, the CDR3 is TGTGCCAGCAGTTTAGCCCTTAGCGGGAGGGCCGACAATGAGCAGTTCTTC.

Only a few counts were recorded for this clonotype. DNA for the CDR3: TGTGCCAGCAGTTTTCGCCAGGCTGGTGGTTCACCCCTCCACTTT. It specifies CASSFRQAGGSPLHF. The rearrangement joins TRBV12-3 or TRBV12-4 to TRBJ1-6; D uncertain. Trimming removed 3 bases at V and 9 bases at J, with 15 bases between. The CDR3 is made up of 15 amino acids.

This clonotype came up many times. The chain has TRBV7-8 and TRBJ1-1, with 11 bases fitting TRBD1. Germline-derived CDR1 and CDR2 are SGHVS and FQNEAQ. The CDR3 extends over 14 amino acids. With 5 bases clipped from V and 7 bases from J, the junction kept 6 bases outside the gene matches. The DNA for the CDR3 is TGTGCCAGCAGCGTCGGACAGGGGGCTATTGAAGCTTTCTTT. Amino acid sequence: CASSVGQGAIEAFF.

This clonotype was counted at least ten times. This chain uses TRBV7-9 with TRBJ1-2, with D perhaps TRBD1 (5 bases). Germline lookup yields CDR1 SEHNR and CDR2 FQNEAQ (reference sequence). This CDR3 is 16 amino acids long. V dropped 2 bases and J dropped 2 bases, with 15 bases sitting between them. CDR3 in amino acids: CASSLTTGRQNYGYTF. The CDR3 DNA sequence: TGTGCCAGCAGCTTAACTACGGGACGTCAAAACTATGGCTACACCTTC. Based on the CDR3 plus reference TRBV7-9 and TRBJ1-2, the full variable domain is DTGVSQNPRHKITKRGQNVTFRCDPISEHNRLYWYRQTLGQGPEFLTYFQNEAQLEKSRLLSDRFSAERPKGSFSTLEIQRTEQGDSAMYLCASSLTTGRQNYGYTFGSGTRLTVV.

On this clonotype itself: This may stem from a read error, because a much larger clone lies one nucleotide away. CDR3 DNA sequence: TGTGCCAGCAGCCACGGGGGGGGTGGATTCGAGCAGTACTTC. It codes for CASSHGGGGFEQYF. V gene TRBV2 combines with J gene TRBJ2-7; 8 bases are shared with TRBD2. The trim removed 6 bases at V and 6 bases at J, leaving 10 bases unmatched. The CDR3 is 14 amino acids. The germline gives CDR1 SNHLY, CDR2 FYNNEI.

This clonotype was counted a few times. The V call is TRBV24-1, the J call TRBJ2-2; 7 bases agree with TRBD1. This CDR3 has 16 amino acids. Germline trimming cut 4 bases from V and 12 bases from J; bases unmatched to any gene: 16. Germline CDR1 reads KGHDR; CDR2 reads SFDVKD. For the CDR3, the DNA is TGTGCCACCAGTGACCGGGGACAGAGAGACCCCGTTCAGCTGTTTTTT. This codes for CATSDRGQRDPVQLFF.

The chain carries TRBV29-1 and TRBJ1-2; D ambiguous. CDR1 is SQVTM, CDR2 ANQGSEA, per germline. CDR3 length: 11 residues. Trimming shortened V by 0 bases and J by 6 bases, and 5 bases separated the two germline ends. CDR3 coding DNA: TGCAGCGTTGAAGATGCGGATGGCTACACCTTC. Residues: CSVEDADGYTF.

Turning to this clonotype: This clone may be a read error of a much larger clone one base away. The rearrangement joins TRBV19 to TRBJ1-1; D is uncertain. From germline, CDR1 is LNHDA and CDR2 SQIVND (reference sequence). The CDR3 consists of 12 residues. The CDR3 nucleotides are TGTGTCAGTAGTATCATGAACACTGAAGCTTTCTTT. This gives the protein CVSSIMNTEAFF. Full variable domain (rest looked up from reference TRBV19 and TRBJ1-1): DGGITQSPKYLFRKEGQNVTLSCEQNLNHDAMYWYRQDPGQGLRLIYYSQIVNDFQKGDIAEGYSVSREKKESFPLTVTSAQKNPTAFYLCVSSIMNTEAFFGQGTRLTVV.

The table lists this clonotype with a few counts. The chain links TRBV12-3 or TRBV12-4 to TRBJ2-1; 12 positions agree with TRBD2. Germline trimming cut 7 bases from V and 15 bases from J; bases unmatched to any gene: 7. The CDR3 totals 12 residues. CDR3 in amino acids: CASNLAGGIVFF. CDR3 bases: TGTGCCAGCAATCTAGCGGGAGGGATTGTGTTCTTC.

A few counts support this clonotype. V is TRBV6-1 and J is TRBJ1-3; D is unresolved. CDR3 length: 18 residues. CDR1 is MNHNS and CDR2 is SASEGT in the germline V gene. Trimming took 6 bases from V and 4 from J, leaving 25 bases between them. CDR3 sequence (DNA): TGTGCCAGCAGCGAGCGCGGACGAGTCTTACCGATCGGAAACACCATATATTTT. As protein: CASSERGRVLPIGNTIYF.

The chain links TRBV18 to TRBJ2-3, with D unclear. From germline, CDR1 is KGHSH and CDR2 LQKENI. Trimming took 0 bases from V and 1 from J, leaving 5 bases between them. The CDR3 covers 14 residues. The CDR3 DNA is TGTGCCAGCTCACCACCGGTCCGCACAGATACGCAGTATTTT. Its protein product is CASSPPVRTDTQYF. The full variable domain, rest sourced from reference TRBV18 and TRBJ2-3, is NAGVMQNPRHLVRRRGQEARLRCSPMKGHSHVYWYRQLPEEGLKFMVYLQKENIIDESGMPKERFSAEFPKEGPSILRIQQVVRGDSAAYFCASSPPVRTDTQYFGPGTRLTVL.

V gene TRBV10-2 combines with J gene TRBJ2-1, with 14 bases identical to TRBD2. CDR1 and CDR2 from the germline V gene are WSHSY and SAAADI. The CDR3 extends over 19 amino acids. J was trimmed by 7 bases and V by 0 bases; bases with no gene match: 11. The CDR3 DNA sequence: TGCGCCAGCAGTGAGTCGACTAGCGGGAGGGGTCTTAGGGGGAATGAGCAGTTCTTC. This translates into CASSESTSGRGLRGNEQFF.

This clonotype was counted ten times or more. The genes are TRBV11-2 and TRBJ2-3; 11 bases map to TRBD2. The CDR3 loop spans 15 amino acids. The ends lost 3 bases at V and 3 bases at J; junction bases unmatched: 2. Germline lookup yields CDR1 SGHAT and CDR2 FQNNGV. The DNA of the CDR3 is TGTGCCAGCAGCTTCTCTAGCGGGAGGACAGATACGCAGTATTTT. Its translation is CASSFSSGRTDTQYF.